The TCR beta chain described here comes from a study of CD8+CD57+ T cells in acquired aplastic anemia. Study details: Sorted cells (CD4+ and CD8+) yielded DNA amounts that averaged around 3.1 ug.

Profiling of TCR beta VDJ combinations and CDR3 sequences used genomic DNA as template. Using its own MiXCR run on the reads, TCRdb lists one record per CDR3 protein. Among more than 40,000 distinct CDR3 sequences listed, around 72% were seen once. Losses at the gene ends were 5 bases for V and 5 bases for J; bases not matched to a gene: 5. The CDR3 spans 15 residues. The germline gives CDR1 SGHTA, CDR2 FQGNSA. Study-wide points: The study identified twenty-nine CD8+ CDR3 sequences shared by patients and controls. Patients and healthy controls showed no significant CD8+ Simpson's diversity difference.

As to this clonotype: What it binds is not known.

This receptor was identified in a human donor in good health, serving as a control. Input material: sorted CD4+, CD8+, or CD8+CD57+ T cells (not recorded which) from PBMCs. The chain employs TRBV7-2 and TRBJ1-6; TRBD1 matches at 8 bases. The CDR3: CASSLRGQDNSPLHF. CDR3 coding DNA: TGTGCCAGCAGCCTAAGGGGACAGGATAATTCACCCCTCCACTTT. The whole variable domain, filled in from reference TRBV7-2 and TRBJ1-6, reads GAGVSQSPSNKVTEKGKDVELRCDPISGHTALYWYRQSLGQGLEFLIYFQGNSAPDKSGLPSDRFSAERTGGSVSTLTIQRTQQEDSAVYLCASSLRGQDNSPLHFGNGTRLTVT.